These T cell receptor beta chains were read from a single sample in a study of blood T cell repertoires in COVID-19. The method was immunoSEQ multiplex PCR; TCRdb's version includes in-frame clones alone and lacks a portion of them. The sample includes roughly 150,000 clones, around nine tenths of them seen just once. The sample was peripheral blood. The receptors were sampled from a human donor in a cohort sampled during active COVID-19. Each CDR3 is given without its conserved first and last residue.

v_call | cdr3_aa
TRBV27 | ASRRQGVGGELF
TRBV28 | ASNSNRVPYEQY
TRBV7-9 | ASSLVGGKGEQY
TRBV30 | AWRQGAGETQY
TRBV25-1 | ASRMGLEQY
TRBV5-6 | ASSLAEGEKLF
TRBV15 | ATSRDRDRRQY
TRBV4-1 | ASSQDGNRPLH
TRBV10-2 | ASSSQGRDEKLF
TRBV2 | ASSGIQGNEKLF
TRBV2 | ASSRGAGTSGSGVQY
TRBV5-1 | ASSGQGGSSGANVLT
TRBV2 | ASSKEGRGRNEQF
TRBV28 | ASSLTSASGNTIY
TRBV19 | ASSIDFGRTKNIQY
TRBV28 | ASSYPYRTKLF
TRBV9 | ASSVRGTPWGETQY
TRBV11-2 | ASSLVPGRTNEQF
TRBV2 | ASSEAGTGDQEKLF
TRBV28 | ASSQLIRTNSYNEQF
TRBV6-2/TRBV6-3 | ASSFRTEAF
TRBV7-8 | ASSPGTVTYEQY
TRBV25-1 | ASSGSGRGSDEQY
TRBV29-1 | SVEVGRGPTDTQY
TRBV19 | ASSITSGASYEQY
TRBV2 | ASSEGLAGGYETQY
TRBV19 | ASSIVLGGNQPQH
TRBV7-9 | ASSQQGLETQY
TRBV5-1 | ASSLAFSGGPADTQY
TRBV21-1 | ASSKEGGGGRETQY
TRBV28 | ASRAGTGAGNQPQH
TRBV5-1 | ASSLGRDRASSYEQY
TRBV9 | ASSASSDRGNSPLH
TRBV30 | AWSTGISGANVLT
TRBV4-2 | ASSQDAGGGASYNEQF
TRBV11-3 | ASSSDREGTGELF
TRBV3-1/TRBV3-2 | ASSPRTSGRARELF
TRBV6-5 | ASSYRRAGANVLT
TRBV18 | ASSPRDRGSSGANVLT
TRBV28 | ASIQENTGELF
TRBV7-3 | ASSFGGTRRETQY
TRBV11-2 | ASSPRQTMNTEAF
TRBV7-9 | ASSQPGQASYEQY
TRBV29-1 | SVDRDRVVAEAF
TRBV2 | ATGGQGNYGYT
TRBV25-1 | ASSEGSSGNTIY
TRBV25-1 | ASMAGGTDTQY
TRBV4-1 | ASSQLLGGRRTEAF
TRBV6-2/TRBV6-3 | ASSYLRGGQPQH
TRBV20-1 | SASAGNSGNTIY
TRBV2 | ASSERLANEQF
TRBV27 | ASSPLGAGGHEQF
TRBV12-3/TRBV12-4 | ASSQNNEQF
TRBV19 | ASSKGEGTSYEQY